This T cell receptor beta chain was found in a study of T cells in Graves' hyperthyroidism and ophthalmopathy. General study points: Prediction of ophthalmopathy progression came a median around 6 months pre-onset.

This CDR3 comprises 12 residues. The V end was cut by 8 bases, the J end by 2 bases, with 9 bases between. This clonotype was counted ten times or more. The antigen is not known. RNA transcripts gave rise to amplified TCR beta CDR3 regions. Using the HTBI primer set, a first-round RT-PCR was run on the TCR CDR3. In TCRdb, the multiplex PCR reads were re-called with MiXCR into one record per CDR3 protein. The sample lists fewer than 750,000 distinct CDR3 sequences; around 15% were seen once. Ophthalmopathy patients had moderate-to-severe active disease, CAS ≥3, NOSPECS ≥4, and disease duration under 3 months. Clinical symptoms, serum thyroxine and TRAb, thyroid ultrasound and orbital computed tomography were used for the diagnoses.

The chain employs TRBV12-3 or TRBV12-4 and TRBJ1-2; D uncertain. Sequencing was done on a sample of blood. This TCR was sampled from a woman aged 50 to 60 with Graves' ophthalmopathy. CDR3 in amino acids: CASSQTNYGYTF. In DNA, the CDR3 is TGTGCCAGCTCACAGACAAACTATGGCTACACCTTC.